The 6 T cell receptor beta chains below were found in one sample sequenced in a study of shared clonotypes between healthy human individuals. Assay: immunoSEQ multiplex PCR; the TCRdb copy retains only in-frame clones and omits some. The sample includes some 1.5 million clones, 98% of them seen just once. The sequencing sample was made of naive CD4+ T cells sorted from blood. This sample's subset: CD45RA+ positively selected. The receptor set was obtained from a man aged 25-45 years in good health.

The chain is built from TRBV5-1 and TRBJ2-7, with D perhaps TRBD1 or TRBD2 (7 bases each). CDR1 and CDR2 (germline): SGHRS, YFSETQ. This CDR3 is built from 15 residues. With 5 bases removed from V and 0 bases from J, the gap between germline ends came to 15 bases. CDR3 amino acids: CASRGGTAGSYEQYF. For the CDR3, the DNA is TGCGCCAGCAGGGGAGGGACAGCCGGCTCCTACGAGCAGTACTTC.

This rearrangement joins TRBV5-4 to TRBJ2-5, with a possible D match to TRBD2 (6 bases). V lost 4 bases, J lost 0 bases, and 10 bases lay in between. The CDR3 sequence is 14 residues long. Germline V gene sequence: CDR1 SGHNT, CDR2 YYREEE (reference sequence). The CDR3 reads CASSAGTDQETQYF. The CDR3 DNA sequence: TGTGCCAGCAGCGCGGGGACGGACCAAGAGACCCAGTACTTC.

The count of this clone is one. V gene TRBV28 combines with J gene TRBJ2-2; the D is unclear. The CDR3 extends over 15 amino acids. Germline CDR1 MDHEN, CDR2 SYDVKM. Trimming removed 2 bases at V and 6 bases at J, with 13 bases between. As DNA, the CDR3 is TGTGCCAGCAGTTTAAAGAGAATCGCTGCCGGGGAGCTGTTTTTT. As protein: CASSLKRIAAGELFF.

The chain has TRBV29-1 and TRBJ2-1; TRBD2 matches at 11 bases. Germline CDR1 reads SQVTM; CDR2 reads ANQGSEA. There are 14 residues in the CDR3. V shed 1 base, J shed 9 bases, and the junction held 5 bases outside the gene matches. In DNA, the CDR3 is TGCAGCGTTGAAGCTAGGCTAGCGGGGGGTGAGCAGTTCTTC. Translation: CSVEARLAGGEQFF.

The J gene is TRBJ2-1, the V gene TRBV6-4; TRBD2 matches at 10 bases. The length of the CDR3 is 15 residues. The J segment lost 9 bases and the V segment lost 0 bases, leaving 5 bases of the junction unmatched. Germline CDR1 MRHNA, CDR2 SNTAGT. As DNA, the CDR3 is TGTGCCAGCAGTGACTCGGGGCTAGCGGGAGCTGAGCAGTTCTTC. Its protein product is CASSDSGLAGAEQFF.

The V and J genes are TRBV10-2 and TRBJ2-1; TRBD2 agrees at 14 bases. Unmatched junction bases numbered 7, after V lost 6 bases and J lost 9 bases. The CDR3 has 15 amino acids. Germline V gene sequence: CDR1 WSHSY, CDR2 SAAADI. CDR3 nucleotide sequence: TGCGCCAGCAGCCTCAGAGGGACTAGCGGGGGTGAGCAGTTCTTC. Protein sequence: CASSLRGTSGGEQFF.